This TCR beta chain was recovered during a study of neurological immune-mediated disorders. Regarding this clonotype: A much more abundant neighbour one base away suggests this may be a read error.

Input was over 800,000 sorted T cells, either CD4+ or CD8+. The cDNA was generated through 5'RACE incorporating 10-nucleotide random UMIs. Sequencing runs each generated in excess of 170 million TCR-beta sequences derived from 15-18 subjects. MiXCR, applied by TCRdb to the 5' RACE reads, yields one record per CDR3 protein. This sample has approximately 44,000 distinct CDR3 sequences, with more than 14% found just once. Trimming took 4 bases from V and 2 from J, leaving 11 bases between them. Germline V gene lookup returns CDR1 SGHRS and CDR2 YFSETQ. CDR3 length: 14 amino acids. This chain connects TRBV5-1 to TRBJ2-3, with D perhaps TRBD1 or TRBD2 (5 bases each). Sequencing used CD4+ T cells from blood. This clonotype was sampled from an older woman with HTLV-1-associated myelopathy (HAM/TSP). The CDR3 loop reads CASSLGTHTDTQYF. The CDR3, as DNA: TGCGCCAGCAGCCTTGGGACCCACACAGATACGCAGTATTTT.